This TCR beta chain was captured in a study of identical twins (dated by TCRdb to 2016 to 2017). With regard to the full study: To test whether fetal clonotypes persist, this study deep-sequenced TCR alpha and beta repertoires from monozygotic twins, from unrelated adults of various ages, and from cord blood. To rule out contamination, replicate twin experiments were performed at different times with different library preparation protocols. Broader findings and caveats from the paper: Because the same donors could not be followed over many years, the conclusions relied on cross-sectional statistical analysis. Zero-insertion analyses could be partly confounded by invariant T cells such as MAIT and iNKT, though diverse VJ usage argued against such confounding for most clonotypes. Abundant cord blood beta clonotypes carried fewer insertions; young adult naive repertoires showed a weaker similar trend, while memory repertoires showed none. Recombination models systematically underestimated out-of-frame TCR alpha sharing in monozygotic twins but agreed with sharing between unrelated individuals. The excess sharing between twins in beta out-of-frame sequences was weaker because fewer shared sequences reduced the signal-to-noise ratio. Compared with coincidental sharing between unrelated individuals, an excess of low generation-probability sequences was observed among out-of-frame TCR alpha sequences shared between twins.

Only healthy Caucasian donors were included. Three unrelated non-twin adults were additionally sequenced: a male aged 18 to 29, a male aged 50 to 59 and a female aged 50 to 59. Miltenyi CD45RO+ enrichment and human naive T-cell isolation kits were used to isolate memory (CD45RO+) and naive T cells from PBMC. A note on this clonotype: It lacks a known antigen. No base quality values were provided; no much bigger clone lies one nucleotide off.

Libraries were constructed by 5' RACE. The data were produced on an Illumina HiSeq 2000. Template switching introduced a universal primer binding site; the final cDNA contained a unique molecular identifier, enabling accurate counting of TCR cDNA molecules. Specific primers in the conserved constant-segment region were used to synthesize first-strand cDNA for the TCR alpha and beta chains. Each cDNA library was double barcoded, with a SMART-Mk sample barcode plus Illumina barcodes, to control for contamination. TruSeq adapter sequences and Illumina sample barcodes were added in two successive PCR steps. The Illumina HiSeq platform was used with custom primers to sequence TCR alpha and beta cDNA libraries. The authors' pipeline ran thus. MiGEC processed the raw reads to extract unique molecular identifiers, while MiXCR was used to determine the CDR3 positions. For each individual, recombination models were inferred using an EM algorithm with the repgenHMM and IGoR tools. Shared clonotypes were analyzed with the tcR package in R, and sharing was normalized by the product of cloneset sizes. Out-of-frame nonproductive sequences were analyzed to study raw recombination free of thymic and clonal selection effects. In-frame beta chains were kept once TCRdb had trimmed the public reads at Q25 with fastp and called clones with MiXCR. Every distinct CDR3 protein forms one entry, paired with its most common genes and DNA. These V and J calls derive from TCRdb rather than the authors' analysis. Across this sample there are about 340,000 distinct CDR3 sequences, with approximately 8.7% seen only once. 8% to 10% of the sample goes to the ten largest clones.

The germline V gene (reference sequence) specifies SEHNR as CDR1 and FQNEAQ as CDR2. From its cysteine to its phenylalanine, the CDR3 spans 12 amino acids. Only the CDR3 DNA is retained, 36 bases long and in frame from the first base. Germline trimming amounts to 5 bases on V and 14 bases on J, with 8 as the count of junction bases outside the gene matches. Sequencing was carried out using naive T cells sorted from blood. Interpreted using the paper, the cell subset or site label stands for: cells isolated with a human naive T-cell isolation kit. Recombination joined TRBV7-9 with TRBJ2-1, and 8 junction bases match TRBD2. The receptor comes from a woman in her forties or fifties in good health. The CDR3 corresponds to CASSPPGGGEFF. The sequenced DNA: TGTGCCAGCAGCCCCCCCGGGGGGGGGGAGTTCTTC.